The clone carrying this TCR beta chain was counted between two and nine times. This entry belongs to a study of blood T cells in healthy people across ages. Primed by a sample-barcoded 5' primer and a J-beta primer mix, a second PCR proceeded for about 7 to 11 cycles. TCRdb re-derived calls from the 5' RACE reads in MiXCR, one entry per CDR3 protein. The repertoire has some 890,000 distinct CDR3 sequences, just under 30% of them found once; the top ten carry 10% to 13%. The junction had 11 bases not matched to a gene; V was cut back by 4 bases and J by 8 bases. The germline V gene encodes CDR1 MNHEY and CDR2 SMNVEV (reference sequence). The length of the CDR3 is 16 residues. This same sample was also taken into another study, of T cells of mothers and their children.

The genes are TRBV27 and TRBJ1-2, with 12 bases identical to TRBD1. What was sequenced was blood. The TCR comes from a woman aged 40 to 50 in good health. The CDR3 region has the DNA TGTGCCAGCAGTTCCGGGACAGGGGGCCGTATAAGCGGCTACACCTTC. Translation gives CASSSGTGGRISGYTF.